Below are 20 T cell receptor beta chains sequenced from a single sample in a study of T-cell memory formation after mild COVID-19. TCRdb analysed the 5' RACE reads with MiXCR anew, one entry per CDR3 protein. The table includes 410,000 or so distinct CDR3 sequences, around 22% detected once. Sequencing was done on a sample of PBMCs or a T cell subset sorted from them (not recorded which). These TCRs come from an adult woman who had mild COVID-19 (a few samples of this study predate the infection). Cell type and time point are not known.

This clonotype showed up just a few times. This chain's CDR3 is CASSPRPDRDSHGYTF. For the CDR3, the DNA is TGCGCCAGCAGCCCCCGCCCCGACCGGGACAGCCATGGCTACACCTTC. The rearrangement links TRBV5-1 to TRBJ1-2, with 7 positions matching TRBD1. With V trimmed by 4 bases and J by 6 bases, 15 bases remained unmatched. Germline V gene data show CDR1 as SGHRS and CDR2 as YFSETQ. The CDR3 has 16 amino acids.

Ten or more counts support this clonotype. The chain employs TRBV6-5 and TRBJ2-1, with a weak D call TRBD1 (5 bases). V was cut by 6 bases and J by 6 bases, with 12 bases left in between. The CDR3 contains 13 residues. Germline CDR1 is MNHEY and CDR2 is SVGAGI. The CDR3 here is CASRKKGVNEQFF. The CDR3, as DNA: TGTGCCAGCAGGAAGAAAGGGGTCAATGAGCAGTTCTTC.

The V and J genes are TRBV29-1 and TRBJ1-2; maybe TRBD1 (6 bases). Per germline, CDR1 SQVTM and CDR2 ANQGSEA. Trimming left V 4 bases short and J 8 bases short, with 17 bases between. The CDR3 length is 13 residues. In DNA, the CDR3 is TGCAGCGTTGCAGCCCAGGGGTTAATCGGCTACACCTTC. Translating it yields CSVAAQGLIGYTF.

This clonotype was detected only a few times. The rearrangement links TRBV15 to TRBJ2-1, with 7 positions matching TRBD2. CDR3 size: 14 residues. J gave up 9 bases and V 5 bases, and 10 bases lay outside the gene matches. Germline-derived CDR1 and CDR2 are LNHNV and YYDKDF (reference sequence). CDR3 nucleotides: TGTGCCACCAGCGGGGAGGGGCAGTTTGGTGAGCAGTTCTTC. Translated: CATSGEGQFGEQFF. Drawing the rest from reference TRBV15 and TRBJ2-1, the complete variable domain is DAMVIQNPRYQVTQFGKPVTLSCSQTLNHNVMYWYQQKSSQAPKLLFHYYDKDFNNEADTPDNFQSRRPNTSFCFLDIRSPGLGDTAMYLCATSGEGQFGEQFFGPGTRLTVL.

This clonotype appeared a few times. The chain is built from TRBV7-9 and TRBJ1-1; D possibly corresponds to TRBD1 (5 bases). The CDR3 sequence is 15 residues long. Germline CDR1 is SEHNR and CDR2 is FQNEAQ (reference sequence). V was cut by 3 bases and J by 1 base, with 12 bases left in between. CDR3 loop: CASSLNLRENTEAFF. The CDR3 DNA reads TGTGCCAGCAGCTTGAACCTCAGGGAGAACACTGAAGCTTTCTTT.

The chain has TRBV7-2 and TRBJ2-1; 12 nucleotides match TRBD2. CDR3 length: 13 residues. The V gene's germline CDR1 is SGHTA and CDR2 FQGNSA. The V and J ends lost 5 bases and 12 bases, in that order; junction bases with no gene match: 5. CDR3 bases: TGTGCCAGCAGCCCCACTAGCGGGAGGCCGCAGTTCTTC. Residues: CASSPTSGRPQFF.

This rearrangement joins TRBV27 to TRBJ2-1; 9 positions agree with TRBD2. Losses at the gene ends were 6 bases for V and 3 bases for J; bases not matched to a gene: 9. Germline CDR1 is MNHEY and CDR2 is SMNVEV (reference sequence). CDR3 size: 16 residues. The CDR3 sequence is CASRITGTSNYNEQFF. In DNA form, the CDR3 reads TGTGCCAGCAGAATAACCGGGACTAGCAACTACAATGAGCAGTTCTTC.

The chain uses TRBV5-1 and TRBJ2-1, with D tentatively TRBD1 or TRBD2 (5 bases each). CDR3 size: 14 residues. Between the trimmed V and J ends, which lost 4 bases and 6 bases, there was a span of 14 bases. CDR1 SGHRS and CDR2 YFSETQ come from the germline V gene. The DNA of the CDR3 is TGCGCCAGCAGCCCCGGGGACCGTGGCAATGAGCAGTTCTTC. Protein: CASSPGDRGNEQFF.

J is TRBJ2-1 and V is TRBV11-2, with D perhaps TRBD2 (6 bases). The CDR3 totals 15 residues. Trimming cost V 3 bases and J 6 bases, with 15 bases left between them. Germline V lookup: CDR1 SGHAT, CDR2 FQNNGV. The CDR3 reads CASSLSGGLGNEQFF. In DNA form, the CDR3 reads TGTGCCAGCAGCTTGAGCGGAGGGCTGGGCAATGAGCAGTTCTTC.

The gene calls are TRBV5-4 and TRBJ2-7; the D gene is possibly TRBD2 (6 bases). Germline CDR1 is SGHNT and CDR2 is YYREEE (reference sequence). Trimming shortened V by 4 bases and J by 4 bases, and 18 bases separated the two germline ends. This CDR3 region has 15 residues. The CDR3 DNA sequence: TGTGCCAGCAGCGCAGTAGCGGATTACTCATACGAGCAGTACTTC. Its translation: CASSAVADYSYEQYF.

Only a few counts were recorded for this clonotype. A junction boundary mismatches the germline segment, possibly from a read error. This chain uses TRBV7-7 with TRBJ2-3, with TRBD1 matching over 10 bases. Germline V gene data show CDR1 as SSHAT and CDR2 as FNYEAQ (reference sequence). This CDR3 has 15 amino acids. In DNA, the CDR3 is TGTGCTAGCAGCCCGGGACAGGGGAACACAGATACGCAGTATTTT. Translation gives CASSPGQGNTDTQYF.

The chain combines TRBV24-1 with TRBJ2-7; 12 bases align to TRBD1. J was trimmed by 5 bases and V by 3 bases; bases with no gene match: 7. The germline gives CDR1 KGHDR, CDR2 SFDVKD. There are 16 residues in the CDR3. The CDR3 DNA follows: TGTGCCACCAGTGATACGGGACAGGGGGCAGGCGACGAGCAGTACTTC. Its protein is CATSDTGQGAGDEQYF.

The gene calls are TRBV3-2 and TRBJ2-5; whether TRBD1, the table's D call, matches the DNA was not checked. TRBV3-2 is described as a pseudogene. This CDR3 comprises 19 residues. The CDR3 here is CASSHIQGRIFDRKETQYF. The CDR3 bases are TGTGCCAGCAGCCATATTCAGGGGAGAATTTTCGATCGGAAAGAGACCCAGTACTTC.

This clonotype has more than one count but fewer than ten. Here the CDR3 reads CASSEDRAYGGYTF. DNA for the CDR3: TGTGCCAGCAGCGAAGACAGGGCTTATGGTGGCTACACCTTC. This chain links TRBV7-3 with TRBJ1-2; TRBD1 matches 7 bases. CDR1 and CDR2 from the germline V gene are SGHTA and FQGTGA. The CDR3 extends over 14 amino acids. V trimming: 5 bases; J trimming: 7 bases; junction bases outside the gene matches: 10.

V and J are TRBV5-6 and TRBJ2-7; D may be TRBD1 (6 bases). V dropped 5 bases and J dropped 3 bases, with 21 bases sitting between them. This CDR3 contains 16 residues. Germline V gene data show CDR1 as SGHDT and CDR2 as YYEEEE. In nucleotides, the CDR3 is TGTGCCAGCAGTTCGGGCAGGGGCCGGGGACACTACGAGCAGTACTTC. Its protein product is CASSSGRGRGHYEQYF.

This clonotype turned up a few times. This chain uses TRBV7-9 with TRBJ2-1; 11 bases fit TRBD1. V lost 8 bases to trimming and J lost 6 bases; unmatched junction nucleotides: 0. The germline CDR1 and CDR2 sequences are SEHNR and FQNEAQ (reference sequence). The CDR3 runs to 12 residues. The DNA for the CDR3 is TGTGCCAGCGGACAGGGGGCCAATGAGCAGTTCTTC. Its protein is CASGQGANEQFF.

This clonotype has only a few counts. Written as DNA, the CDR3 is TGTGCCAGCAGCGCAGGGTCACAGTTCGGCACTGAAGCTTTCTTT. As protein: CASSAGSQFGTEAFF. The chain couples TRBV9 to TRBJ1-1, with D possibly matching TRBD1 (5 bases). Trimming removed 3 bases at V and 4 bases at J, with 16 bases between. The CDR3 sequence is 15 residues long. Germline CDR1 and CDR2: SGDLS and YYNGEE.

The sample holds a few counts of this clonotype. The chain has TRBV6-6 and TRBJ2-7, with 9 bases identical to TRBD2. The germline gives CDR1 MNHNY, CDR2 SVGAGI (reference sequence). The CDR3 loop spans 15 amino acids. Germline trimming cut 6 bases from V and 4 bases from J; bases unmatched to any gene: 10. The CDR3 here is CASSHGGTSLYEQYF. The CDR3, as DNA: TGTGCCAGCAGCCACGGTGGGACTAGCTTATACGAGCAGTACTTC.

This clonotype was seen a handful of times. V usage is TRBV4-3 and J usage is TRBJ2-5, with TRBD1 matching over 9 bases. This CDR3 is built from 15 residues. From germline, CDR1 is LGHNA and CDR2 YSLEER. The trim removed 1 base at V and 5 bases at J, leaving 5 bases unmatched. The CDR3 nucleotides read TGCGCCAGCAGCCAAGGGACAGGGGACGGGGAGACCCAGTACTTC. Translation: CASSQGTGDGETQYF.

V is TRBV6-5 and J is TRBJ2-7; TRBD2 matches 8 bases. Germline assignment: CDR1 MNHEY and CDR2 SVGAGI. V lost 0 bases to trimming and J lost 3 bases; unmatched junction nucleotides: 16. The CDR3 covers 19 residues. The CDR3 loop is CASSYSFPEPGGRIYEQYF. The CDR3 coding sequence is TGTGCCAGCAGTTACTCGTTCCCCGAGCCGGGGGGGCGAATCTACGAGCAGTACTTC.